The 23 T cell receptor beta chains below were found in one sample sequenced in a study of blood T cell repertoires in COVID-19. Assay used: immunoSEQ multiplex PCR; TCRdb lists only in-frame clones, some missing. This sample yields 150,000 or so clones, of which approximately 84% are seen a single time; roughly 5.4% belongs to the top ten. Sequenced input: peripheral blood. The receptors were sampled from a woman aged 45 to 65 with COVID-19, enrolled during active disease.

The rearrangement joins TRBV30 to TRBJ1-5; the match to TRBD1 covers 8 bases. This CDR3 spans 14 amino acids. Germline CDR1 is GTSNPN and CDR2 is SVGIG (reference sequence). V lost 8 bases to trimming and J lost 3 bases; unmatched junction nucleotides: 9. As DNA, the CDR3 is TGTGCCGGGTCGCAGGGGGCTGTCAATCAGCCCCAGCATTTT. As protein: CAGSQGAVNQPQHF.

The chain is built from TRBV6-5 and TRBJ1-1; D may be TRBD1 (6 bases). The germline V gene has CDR1 MNHEY and CDR2 SVGAGI. CDR3 length: 13 amino acids. The V gene lost 8 bases and the J gene lost 6 bases, with 16 bases spanning the gap. In nucleotides, the CDR3 is TGTGCCAGCCTGAGAAGGGAGGGGGCTGAAGCTTTCTTT. Amino acid sequence: CASLRREGAEAFF.

This sequence joins TRBV5-1 and TRBJ2-1; 9 bases agree with TRBD1. The CDR3 totals 14 residues. Germline lookup yields CDR1 SGHRS and CDR2 YFSETQ. V lost 4 bases to trimming and J lost 6 bases; unmatched junction nucleotides: 5. In DNA, the CDR3 is TGCGCCAGCAGCAGGGACAGGGTGGGCAATGAGCAGTTCTTC. Translating it yields CASSRDRVGNEQFF.

In regard to this clone: At one of its ends the junction is not consistent with the germline gene, which may arise from a read error. This sequence joins TRBV6-2 or TRBV6-3 and TRBJ1-2; no firm D call. The CDR3 is made up of 12 amino acids. Germline V gene sequence: CDR1 MNHEY, CDR2 SVGEGT. The CDR3 DNA reads TGTGCCAGCAGTTGGACTAAGTATGGCTACACCTTC. Translating gives CASSWTKYGYTF.

The table lists this clone with a count of one. The V call is TRBV9, the J call TRBJ2-1; 9 nucleotides align to TRBD1. The CDR3 is made up of 15 amino acids. The V and J ends lost 3 bases and 3 bases, in that order; junction bases with no gene match: 4. Germline values: CDR1 SGDLS, CDR2 YYNGEE. Here the CDR3 reads CASSGGDRVYNEQFF. As DNA, the CDR3 is TGTGCCAGCAGCGGTGGGGACAGGGTCTACAATGAGCAGTTCTTC.

This clone was observed a few times. The rearrangement links TRBV5-1 to TRBJ1-3; D gene uncertain. Germline V gives CDR1 SGHRS, CDR2 YFSETQ. CDR3 size: 16 residues. V lost 0 bases and J 0 bases, leaving 10 bases between the germline ends. In nucleotides, the CDR3 is TGCGCCAGCAGCTTGGAACAGCCGAGCTCTGGAAACACCATATATTTT. Its translation is CASSLEQPSSGNTIYF.

J is TRBJ2-2 and V is TRBV1; the listed D gene, TRBD1, was not tested against the DNA. TRBV1 is assigned pseudogene status. The CDR3 spans 16 residues. The DNA for the CDR3 is TGCACCAGCAGCCAAGACCGACAGAAGAACACCGGGGAGCTGTTTTTT. This encodes CTSSQDRQKNTGELFF.

The chain couples TRBV7-8 to TRBJ2-2, with D possibly being TRBD2 (6 bases). Looked up from germline, CDR1 is SGHVS and CDR2 is FQNEAQ. The CDR3 is made up of 13 amino acids. V dropped 3 bases and J dropped 6 bases, with 8 bases sitting between them. CDR3: CASSFRGSGELFF. The DNA of the CDR3 is TGTGCCAGCAGCTTTCGGGGGTCCGGGGAGCTGTTTTTT.

The chain combines TRBV30 with TRBJ1-1; 7 bases align to TRBD1. The CDR3 length is 13 residues. Germline loops: CDR1 GTSNPN, CDR2 SVGIG (reference sequence). The J segment lost 3 bases and the V segment lost 3 bases, leaving 4 bases of the junction unmatched. In DNA form, the CDR3 reads TGTGCCTGGAGGCAGGGGGGCTACACTGAAGCTTTCTTT. It codes for CAWRQGGYTEAFF.

The rearrangement links TRBV28 to TRBJ1-2, with D maybe TRBD1 (5 bases). V was pared by 8 bases and J by 6 bases, with 16 bases between. CDR1 and CDR2 from the germline V gene are MDHEN and SYDVKM. The CDR3 has 13 residues. CDR3 sequence (DNA): TGTGCCAGCGAACAAGGACAAGTAAATGGCTACACCTTC. Residues: CASEQGQVNGYTF.

The chain couples TRBV6-5 to TRBJ1-5; TRBD1 agrees at 8 bases. V was pared by 4 bases and J by 6 bases, with 5 bases of the junction left unmatched. The CDR3 is 14 amino acids. The V gene's germline CDR1 is MNHEY and CDR2 SVGAGI. In DNA, the CDR3 is TGTGCCAGCAGTTTAACAGGGGGGGTTCAGCCCCAGCATTTT. The encoded protein is CASSLTGGVQPQHF.

The rearrangement uses TRBV12-3 or TRBV12-4 and TRBJ2-1, with D uncertain. Between the trimmed V and J ends, which lost 6 bases and 7 bases, there was a span of 10 bases. There are 12 residues in the CDR3. CDR3 nucleotides: TGTGCCAGCAGCCGAGGTTGGAATGAGCAGTTCTTC. Protein: CASSRGWNEQFF.

CDR3 sequence reads: CASSQAPGGEQFF. The CDR3 DNA sequence: TGTGCCAGCAGCCAAGCCCCAGGAGGCGAGCAGTTCTTC. The J gene is TRBJ2-1, the V gene TRBV4-2; possible D gene TRBD2, 5 bases. V was pared by 1 base and J by 10 bases, with 11 bases between. The CDR3 spans 13 residues. In germline, CDR1 is LGHNA, CDR2 YNFKEQ.

This chain joins TRBV5-5 and TRBJ2-2; the D is unclear. The CDR3 runs to 13 residues. V shed 3 bases and J shed 5 bases, with 8 bases lying between them. Looked up from germline, CDR1 is SGHKS and CDR2 is YYEKEE (reference sequence). The CDR3 protein is CASSSLGTGELFF. Written as DNA, the CDR3 is TGTGCCAGCAGCTCCCTCGGGACCGGGGAGCTGTTTTTT.

The V gene is TRBV2, the J gene TRBJ2-3; 12 bases align to TRBD2. CDR3 length: 14 residues. CDR1 and CDR2 from the germline V gene are SNHLY and FYNNEI. V was clipped by 6 bases and J by 4 bases; unmatched bases: 2. CDR3 nucleotide sequence: TGTGCCAGCAGGAGACTAGCGGGGGCAGATACGCAGTATTTT. Its translation: CASRRLAGADTQYF.

This chain joins TRBV19 and TRBJ2-3, with 11 bases identical to TRBD2. The CDR3 consists of 16 residues. CDR1 is LNHDA and CDR2 is SQIVND in the germline V gene (reference sequence). V lost 4 bases, J lost 4 bases, and 7 bases stayed unmatched. The CDR3 sequence: CASSRLAGGTADTQYF. DNA for the CDR3: TGTGCCAGTAGTAGGCTAGCGGGGGGCACGGCAGATACGCAGTATTTT.

The chain joins TRBV7-3 to TRBJ1-2; D uncertain. The CDR3 totals 12 residues. Between the trimmed V and J ends, which lost 3 bases and 5 bases, there was a span of 7 bases. Germline V gene lookup returns CDR1 SGHTA and CDR2 FQGTGA. CDR3 residues: CASSFPSYGYTF. The CDR3 DNA sequence: TGTGCCAGCAGCTTCCCCTCTTATGGCTACACCTTC.

The chain couples TRBV7-2 to TRBJ2-2, with D maybe TRBD2 (6 bases). Germline CDR1 is SGHTA and CDR2 is FQGNSA. The V end was cut by 2 bases, the J end by 1 base, with 11 bases between. The CDR3 runs 16 residues. CDR3 in amino acids: CASSLLGGLNTGELFF. The DNA of the CDR3 is TGTGCCAGCAGCTTATTGGGGGGTTTGAACACCGGGGAGCTGTTTTTT.

The CDR3 loop is CASSWTANTGELFF. For the CDR3, the DNA is TGTGCCAGCAGTTGGACAGCGAACACCGGGGAGCTGTTTTTT. The chain is built from TRBV2 and TRBJ2-2, with a weak D call TRBD1 (6 bases). The germline V gene has CDR1 SNHLY and CDR2 FYNNEI. CDR3 length: 14 amino acids. The V gene lost 5 bases and the J gene lost 0 bases, with 7 bases spanning the gap.

Note on this clone: Its ends do not fully match the called genes, so a read error is possible. The rearrangement uses TRBV7-7 and TRBJ1-5; TRBD1 matches at 7 bases. CDR1 and CDR2 (germline): SSHAT, FNYEAQ (reference sequence). CDR3 length: 16 amino acids. The CDR3 is CASSLPTGWGNQPQHF. The CDR3, as DNA: TGTGCTAGCAGCTTACCGACAGGGTGGGGCAATCAGCCCCAGCATTTT. Combining the CDR3 with reference TRBV7-7 and TRBJ1-5 gives the whole variable domain GAGVSQSPRYKVTKRGQDVTLRCDPISSHATLYWYQQALGQGPEFLTYFNYEAQPDKSGLPSDRFSAERPEGSISTLTIQRTEQRDSAMYRCASSLPTGWGNQPQHFGDGTRLSIL.

This rearrangement joins TRBV14 to TRBJ2-3; 7 nucleotides match TRBD2. This CDR3 has 16 amino acids. Trimming removed 3 bases from V and 2 bases from J; junction bases left unmatched: 8. CDR1 and CDR2 (germline): SGHDN, FVKESK. CDR3 DNA: TGTGCCAGCAGCCAGGTTAGCGGGCTACTCACAGATACGCAGTATTTT. The encoded protein is CASSQVSGLLTDTQYF.

The chain joins TRBV29-1 to TRBJ2-7, with D possibly being TRBD1 (5 bases). V lost 0 bases and J lost 0, with 9 bases in between. Germline V gives CDR1 SQVTM, CDR2 ANQGSEA. CDR3 length: 14 residues. Here the CDR3 DNA reads TGCAGCGTTGAAGAAGGGGCCACCTCCTACGAGCAGTACTTC. This encodes CSVEEGATSYEQYF.

V gene TRBV11-3 combines with J gene TRBJ2-7; TRBD2 is a possible D gene (7 bases). The germline CDR1 and CDR2 sequences are SGHNT and YENEEA. CDR3 length equals 17 residues. Between the trimmed V and J ends, which lost 0 bases and 0 bases, there was a span of 15 bases. CDR3 amino acids: CASSLDLGGGFSYEQYF. The CDR3 coding sequence is TGTGCCAGCAGCTTAGATCTGGGGGGGGGCTTCTCCTACGAGCAGTACTTC.